In this sample, the clone carrying this T cell receptor beta chain turned up many times. The sample is drawn from a study of T-cell reconstitution after alpha-beta-depleted transplantation in children. This sample's TCRbeta library carried unique molecular identifier barcodes. TCRdb processed the PCR reads anew with MiXCR; each CDR3 protein has one entry. The sample has hundreds of thousands of distinct CDR3 sequences; 13% are singletons. The CDR3 sequence is 13 residues long. V dropped 4 bases and J dropped 4 bases, with 8 bases sitting between them. This sequence originates from a human donor who donated a stem cell graft to a child with Fanconi anemia. V gene TRBV12-3 or TRBV12-4 combines with J gene TRBJ1-3; D remains unclear. The sequences come from PBMCs, collected from the stem cell graft. The CDR3 DNA reads as TGTGCCAGCAGTTCCCAGATAGGAAACACCATATATTTT. Protein product: CASSSQIGNTIYF.